These 25 T cell receptor beta chains were all obtained from the same sample, sequenced in a study of blood T cells in healthy people across ages. The authors ran a second PCR of 7 to 11 cycles using a sample-barcoded 5' primer and a J-beta primer mix. TCRdb re-called the 5' RACE reads with MiXCR, one entry per CDR3 protein. The sample includes around 2 million distinct CDR3 sequences, approximately 40% seen only once; the top ten take approximately 22%. The specimen sequenced was blood. The receptors come from a human donor in good health.

V gene TRBV19 combines with J gene TRBJ1-5; D gene ambiguous. The CDR3 spans 15 residues. Trimming cost V 3 bases and J 0 bases, with 9 bases left between them. The germline CDR1 and CDR2 sequences are LNHDA and SQIVND (reference sequence). CDR3 residues: CASSMTPYSNQPQHF. The DNA of the CDR3 is TGTGCCAGTAGTATGACACCTTATAGCAATCAGCCCCAGCATTTT.

This clonotype occurred a few times. The chain employs TRBV27 and TRBJ2-7; the D call may be TRBD1 or TRBD2 (5 bases each). The CDR3 spans 12 residues. V lost 8 bases and J 8 bases, leaving 16 bases between the germline ends. Germline V gives CDR1 MNHEY, CDR2 SMNVEV (reference sequence). In nucleotides, the CDR3 is TGTGCCAGCTCCACCCCCCGGGGACAGCAGTACTTC. Amino acid sequence: CASSTPRGQQYF.

This clonotype was seen just once. CDR3 sequence (DNA): TGTGCCAGTTCGATCCCCCAGGGACAAGACCTGGGCGAGCAGTACTTC. This codes for CASSIPQGQDLGEQYF. The gene calls are TRBV19 and TRBJ2-7; tentatively, D is TRBD1 (6 bases). Trimming stripped 8 bases from V and 6 bases from J, with 26 bases between. CDR3 length: 16 residues. Germline lookup yields CDR1 LNHDA and CDR2 SQIVND (reference sequence).

V gene TRBV5-5 combines with J gene TRBJ1-5; no clear D. Germline V CDR1 and CDR2: SGHKS, YYEKEE (reference sequence). V shed 4 bases and J shed 2 bases, with 16 bases lying between them. The CDR3 has 16 residues. CDR3 sequence (DNA): TGTGCCAGCAGCCCCGGACTAACGCCCCGCAATCAGCCCCAGCATTTT. The encoded protein is CASSPGLTPRNQPQHF.

The V and J genes are TRBV28 and TRBJ1-5, with D hard to call. The CDR3 consists of 14 residues. The ends were cut back, 6 bases at V and 3 bases at J, with 12 bases in the middle. In germline, CDR1 is MDHEN, CDR2 SYDVKM. The CDR3, as DNA: TGTGCCAGCAGAGTCGGCGGTAACAATCAGCCCCAGCATTTT. It specifies CASRVGGNNQPQHF.

The V and J genes are TRBV28 and TRBJ2-7; 10 nucleotides line up with TRBD2. Per germline, CDR1 MDHEN and CDR2 SYDVKM. The CDR3 runs 15 residues. V dropped 5 bases and J dropped 2; count of bases not matched to a gene: 6. CDR3 sequence reads: CASSQHSGGTYEQYF. For the CDR3, the DNA is TGTGCCAGCAGTCAACATAGCGGGGGGACCTACGAGCAGTACTTC.

Many counts were recorded for this clonotype. The chain joins TRBV5-1 to TRBJ2-5, with D unresolved. The CDR3 extends over 11 amino acids. Germline V lookup: CDR1 SGHRS, CDR2 YFSETQ. The V end was cut by 6 bases, the J end by 2 bases, with 5 bases between. The CDR3 loop reads CASNDQETQYF. DNA of the CDR3: TGCGCCAGCAACGATCAAGAGACCCAGTACTTC.

There are a few counts of this clonotype. CDR3 in amino acids: CASSYGGAATEAFF. CDR3 in DNA: TGTGCCAGCAGTTACGGGGGGGCAGCCACTGAAGCTTTCTTT. This sequence joins TRBV6-6 and TRBJ1-1; possibly TRBD1 for D (6 bases). Germline CDR1 reads MNHNY; CDR2 reads SVGAGI (reference sequence). Trimming removed 2 bases at V and 4 bases at J, with 11 bases between. The CDR3 consists of 14 residues.

The chain is built from TRBV5-1 and TRBJ2-5; D may match TRBD1 or TRBD2 (5 bases each). The CDR3 length is 13 residues. V lost 4 bases to trimming and J lost 2 bases, with 9 bases between them. CDR1 and CDR2 from the germline V gene are SGHRS and YFSETQ. In DNA form, the CDR3 reads TGCGCCAGCAGCATCGAGGGGCAAGAGACCCAGTACTTC. Translated: CASSIEGQETQYF.

In this sample, this clonotype turned up a few times. The chain combines TRBV11-2 with TRBJ2-4, with D possibly TRBD2 on 7 matching bases. This CDR3 region has 17 residues. Germline CDR1 SGHAT, CDR2 FQNNGV. Deletions cut 1 base from V and 7 bases from J, with 20 bases between. The CDR3 reads CASSLAPWGGDFNIQYF. CDR3 bases: TGTGCCAGCAGCTTAGCCCCCTGGGGGGGCGATTTTAACATTCAGTACTTC.

This chain joins TRBV5-1 and TRBJ2-2; no firm D call. Per the germline V gene, CDR1 is SGHRS and CDR2 is YFSETQ. This CDR3 comprises 15 residues. V shed 4 bases and J shed 4 bases, with 14 bases lying between them. Here the CDR3 reads CASSGEIAGTGELFF. In DNA form, the CDR3 reads TGCGCCAGCAGCGGTGAAATAGCCGGCACCGGGGAGCTGTTTTTT.

The CDR3 DNA sequence: TGTGCCAGCAGTTCGGGTCCCCGAGGTGATACGCAGTATTTT. It codes for CASSSGPRGDTQYF. The chain has TRBV9 and TRBJ2-3; D ambiguous. V was cut by 5 bases and J by 6 bases, with 16 bases left in between. The CDR3 contains 14 residues. Germline assignment: CDR1 SGDLS and CDR2 YYNGEE.

This clonotype was counted only a few times. V gene TRBV7-9 combines with J gene TRBJ2-1; 8 bases are a match to TRBD2. The germline CDR1 and CDR2 sequences are SEHNR and FQNEAQ (reference sequence). Trimming at V came to 4 bases and at J to 3 bases, leaving 2 bases not matched to a gene. This CDR3 contains 14 residues. This chain's CDR3 is CASSSRGGYNEQFF. CDR3 nucleotides: TGTGCCAGCAGCTCCCGGGGGGGCTACAATGAGCAGTTCTTC.

The chain uses TRBV12-3 or TRBV12-4 and TRBJ2-4, with 9 bases that match TRBD1. The DNA matches TRBJ2-7 better at its end, which makes the J call doubtful. There are 14 residues in the CDR3. As DNA, the CDR3 is TGTGCCAGCAGCCTGGGACAGGGTTGGCGCGAGCAGTACTTC. This translates into CASSLGQGWREQYF.

This sequence joins TRBV6-1 and TRBJ2-4; TRBD2 aligns across 9 bases. Gene TRBJ2-5 matches the end of the DNA better, so the J call may be wrong. Per germline, CDR1 MNHNS and CDR2 SASEGT. This CDR3 is built from 19 residues. CDR3 region: CASSEAVRASGALGETQYF. The CDR3 nucleotides are TGTGCCAGCAGTGAAGCGGTTAGGGCTAGCGGGGCCTTAGGGGAGACCCAGTACTTC.

This clonotype has more than one count but fewer than ten. The V gene is TRBV7-2, the J gene TRBJ1-2; D might be TRBD1 (5 bases). V shed 5 bases and J shed 6 bases, with 19 bases lying between them. This CDR3 is 15 amino acids long. The germline gives CDR1 SGHTA, CDR2 FQGNSA. The CDR3 sequence is CASSPRLGRVDGYTF. CDR3 coding DNA: TGTGCCAGCAGCCCCCGACTCGGCAGGGTAGATGGCTACACCTTC.

This clonotype has more than one count but fewer than ten. This rearrangement joins TRBV28 to TRBJ1-2; maybe TRBD1 (5 bases). CDR1 is MDHEN, CDR2 SYDVKM, per germline. V lost 2 bases to trimming and J lost 3 bases, with 13 bases between them. The CDR3 extends over 15 amino acids. The CDR3 region is CASSLPRGPDYGYTF. Here the CDR3 DNA reads TGTGCCAGCAGTTTACCTAGGGGACCGGACTATGGCTACACCTTC.

This clonotype appeared once. A much larger clone lies a single base off, so this may be a read error. This sequence joins TRBV29-1 and TRBJ2-5; D call uncertain. Trimming removed 4 bases from V and 0 bases from J, with 3 bases in between. This CDR3 is 11 amino acids long. The germline gives CDR1 SQVTM, CDR2 ANQGSEA. CDR3 residues: CSVGHQETQYF. Here the CDR3 DNA reads TGCAGCGTTGGGCACCAAGAGACCCAGTACTTC. The entire variable domain, with the rest obtained from reference TRBV29-1 and TRBJ2-5, is as follows: SAVISQKPSRDICQRGTSLTIQCQVDSQVTMMFWYRQQPGQSLTLIATANQGSEATYESGFVIDKFPISRPNLTFSTLTVSNMSPEDSSIYLCSVGHQETQYFGPGTRLLVL.

The chain is built from TRBV20-1 and TRBJ2-4; D is perhaps TRBD1 (6 bases). TRBJ2-7 explains the end of the DNA better; the J call may be wrong. The germline V gene encodes CDR1 DFQATT and CDR2 SNEGSKA (reference sequence). There are 16 residues in the CDR3. The CDR3 DNA reads as TGCAGTGCTAGAGATGATTGGACAGTCGGTACCTACGAGCAGTACTTC. Encoded protein: CSARDDWTVGTYEQYF.

This chain connects TRBV20-1 to TRBJ2-1; maybe TRBD2 (5 bases). The germline V gene has CDR1 DFQATT and CDR2 SNEGSKA (reference sequence). V lost 5 bases and J 0 bases, leaving 14 bases between the germline ends. The CDR3 has 15 amino acids. The CDR3 DNA sequence: TGCAGTGCTCTTGGACGGAGGATCTCCTACAATGAGCAGTTCTTC. Its translation is CSALGRRISYNEQFF.

V and J are TRBV9 and TRBJ2-3; D not certain. Trimming shortened V by 0 bases and J by 2 bases, and 7 bases separated the two germline ends. CDR1 and CDR2 (germline): SGDLS, YYNGEE. The CDR3 has 14 residues. The DNA of the CDR3 is TGTGCCAGCAGCGTAGAGGGAACCACAGATACGCAGTATTTT. Translating gives CASSVEGTTDTQYF.

This chain links TRBV29-1 with TRBJ1-4, with TRBD1 matching over 8 bases. The germline gives CDR1 SQVTM, CDR2 ANQGSEA. CDR3 length: 12 residues. J was trimmed by 8 bases and V by 4 bases; bases with no gene match: 3. CDR3 sequence (DNA): TGCAGCGTTGGACAGGGGTTCGAAAAACTGTTTTTT. Encoded protein: CSVGQGFEKLFF.

This sequence joins TRBV5-1 and TRBJ1-1, with D possibly TRBD1 on 6 matching bases. The germline V gene has CDR1 SGHRS and CDR2 YFSETQ. The CDR3 has 13 amino acids. Trimming removed 5 bases at V and 1 base at J, with 9 bases between. CDR3 nucleotides: TGCGCCAGCAGGGGGGCGGGGAACACTGAAGCTTTCTTT. It codes for CASRGAGNTEAFF.

The table lists this clonotype with many counts. This sequence joins TRBV12-3 or TRBV12-4 and TRBJ1-6; 8 nucleotides match TRBD1. The V and J ends lost 7 bases and 1 base, in that order; junction bases with no gene match: 6. This CDR3 has 16 amino acids. CDR3 in amino acids: CASTRTGSSYNSPLHF. CDR3 DNA: TGTGCCAGCACCAGGACAGGGTCATCCTATAATTCACCCCTCCACTTT.

The chain couples TRBV29-1 to TRBJ2-3; TRBD1 agrees at 7 bases. Trimming took 4 bases from V and 4 from J; bases not matched to a gene: 8. The CDR3 runs to 14 residues. Germline V gene sequence: CDR1 SQVTM, CDR2 ANQGSEA. DNA for the CDR3: TGCAGCGTTGTTGTTGGGACAGTGGCAGATACGCAGTATTTT. Its translation: CSVVVGTVADTQYF.